A selection of T cell receptor beta chains follows, all from one sample in a study of blood T cell repertoires in COVID-19. Measured with immunoSEQ multiplex PCR; TCRdb has only the in-frame clones, and not every one. This sample carries fewer than 300,000 clones, about nine tenths of them seen once, and the ten largest clones take roughly 1.6%. Specimen: peripheral blood. The receptor set was obtained from a woman aged 40 to 55 who had recovered from COVID-19. The CDR3 runs from the conserved cysteine through the conserved F or W. Each record gives: clone size, J gene, V gene, D gene, CDR3 DNA, CDR3 protein. D genes are given only for firm matches. A row's size may be missing; if present it is once, few, many or a size class.

clone_size: once
j_call: TRBJ2-7
v_call: TRBV9
d_call: TRBD1
cdr3_nt: TGTGCCAGCAGCGGGGGACAGAGCTACGAGCAGTACTTC
cdr3_aa: CASSGGQSYEQYF

clone_size: NA
j_call: TRBJ1-1
v_call: TRBV7-2
d_call: TRBD1
cdr3_nt: TGTGCCAGCAGCTTAACGGGGACAGGGTGGAAAGAAGCTTTCTTT
cdr3_aa: CASSLTGTGWKEAFF

clone_size: NA
j_call: TRBJ1-6
v_call: TRBV7-9
d_call: NA
cdr3_nt: TGTGCCAGCAGCTTAGATTACGGCCCAGGCAATTCACCCCTCCACTTT
cdr3_aa: CASSLDYGPGNSPLHF

clone_size: NA
j_call: TRBJ2-5
v_call: TRBV9
d_call: TRBD2
cdr3_nt: TGTGCCAGCAGCGTAGGTCGAGCGGGGCTTCAAGAGACCCAGTACTTC
cdr3_aa: CASSVGRAGLQETQYF

clone_size: NA
j_call: TRBJ2-5
v_call: TRBV5-1
d_call: NA
cdr3_nt: TGCGCCAGCAGCTTCGGGGTGGGAGAGACCCAGTACTTC
cdr3_aa: CASSFGVGETQYF

clone_size: NA
j_call: TRBJ2-5
v_call: TRBV25-1
d_call: NA
cdr3_nt: TGTGCCAGCAGTGATCCTCGACTCGCGTACCAAGAGACCCAGTACTTC
cdr3_aa: CASSDPRLAYQETQYF

clone_size: NA
j_call: TRBJ1-3
v_call: TRBV7-9
d_call: TRBD1
cdr3_nt: TGTGCCAGCAGCTTGAAAATAAGGGACAGGAGTAGCTCTGGAAACACCATATATTTT
cdr3_aa: CASSLKIRDRSSSGNTIYF

clone_size: NA
j_call: TRBJ1-1
v_call: TRBV12-3/TRBV12-4
d_call: NA
cdr3_nt: TGTGCCAGCAGTTTGGAGGAGGTTACCGGGGCTTTCTTT
cdr3_aa: CASSLEEVTGAFF

clone_size: NA
j_call: TRBJ1-1
v_call: TRBV4-1
d_call: TRBD1
cdr3_nt: TGCGCCAGCAGCTTCCGGGGACAGGGGGACACTGAAGCTTTCTTT
cdr3_aa: CASSFRGQGDTEAFF

clone_size: NA
j_call: TRBJ2-7
v_call: TRBV5-4
d_call: NA
cdr3_nt: TGTGCCAGCAGCTTGGCCGAGGGAGCCTGGGCCTACGAGCAGTACTTC
cdr3_aa: CASSLAEGAWAYEQYF

clone_size: NA
j_call: TRBJ1-2
v_call: TRBV11-2
d_call: NA
cdr3_nt: TGTGCCAGCAGCCCAAACAGGGCCGGCTATGGCTACACCTTC
cdr3_aa: CASSPNRAGYGYTF

clone_size: NA
j_call: TRBJ1-1
v_call: TRBV2
d_call: NA
cdr3_nt: TGTGCCAGCACGGGGGGAGCGACAGCCTGGAGCACTGAAGCTTTCTTT
cdr3_aa: CASTGGATAWSTEAFF

clone_size: NA
j_call: TRBJ1-2
v_call: TRBV10-3
d_call: TRBD1
cdr3_nt: TGTGCCATCAGTGCTGGGGGGACAGGGAGCTATGGCTACACCTTC
cdr3_aa: CAISAGGTGSYGYTF

clone_size: once
j_call: TRBJ1-1
v_call: TRBV19
d_call: TRBD1
cdr3_nt: TGTGCCAGTAGTCTTAAACAGGGGGCGTTCACTGAAGCTTTCTTT
cdr3_aa: CASSLKQGAFTEAFF

clone_size: NA
j_call: TRBJ1-1
v_call: TRBV11-2
d_call: TRBD1
cdr3_nt: TGTGCCAGCAGCTTAGTGGGTAGGGGCAAGACAGGGGACACTGAAGCTTTCTTT
cdr3_aa: CASSLVGRGKTGDTEAFF

clone_size: NA
j_call: TRBJ2-3
v_call: TRBV27
d_call: NA
cdr3_nt: TGTGCCAGCAGTTTAACCAGGGGAAGGGCAGATACGCAGTATTTT
cdr3_aa: CASSLTRGRADTQYF

clone_size: NA
j_call: TRBJ2-6
v_call: TRBV19
d_call: NA
cdr3_nt: TGTGCCAGTAGTCCGACAGGACCCCGCGTCCTGACTTTC
cdr3_aa: CASSPTGPRVLTF

clone_size: NA
j_call: TRBJ2-2
v_call: TRBV29-1
d_call: NA
cdr3_nt: TGCAGCGTTAACAAAGACAGGAACACCGGGGAGCTGTTTTTT
cdr3_aa: CSVNKDRNTGELFF

clone_size: NA
j_call: TRBJ2-1
v_call: TRBV5-1
d_call: TRBD1
cdr3_nt: TGCGCCAGCAGCATTAGACAGGGGCGTGGGCCCAATGAGCAGTTCTTC
cdr3_aa: CASSIRQGRGPNEQFF

clone_size: NA
j_call: TRBJ2-7
v_call: TRBV5-1
d_call: TRBD1
cdr3_nt: TGCGCCAGCAGCTTGGATTTGGGCGGTAGGGCAGGGGGAAGCGACGAGCAGTACTTC
cdr3_aa: CASSLDLGGRAGGSDEQYF

clone_size: few
j_call: TRBJ1-1
v_call: TRBV5-1
d_call: NA
cdr3_nt: TGCGCCAGCAGCTTGACGACAGTCGTGAACACTGAAGCTTTCTTT
cdr3_aa: CASSLTTVVNTEAFF

clone_size: NA
j_call: TRBJ2-7
v_call: TRBV2
d_call: NA
cdr3_nt: TGTGCCACGACAGGAGACTCCTACGAGCAGTACTTC
cdr3_aa: CATTGDSYEQYF